The 29 T cell receptor beta chains below were found in one sample sequenced in a study of CD8 T cells in ankylosing spondylitis. Their antigen targets remain unknown. TCRdb re-analysed the 5' RACE reads in MiXCR, keeping a single row per CDR3 protein. The sample contains 400,000 to 450,000 distinct CDR3 sequences, roughly 18% of which appear only once. Study observations and caveats: Characteristic, it appeared, of ankylosing spondylitis blood was a TCR beta motif of fewer than 10 highly homologous variants.

Sequencing was performed on blood, either unsorted or a sorted T cell fraction (not recorded which). The receptors derive from a male donor with ankylosing spondylitis.

This clonotype was seen a few times. The chain carries TRBV5-1 and TRBJ1-4, with D maybe TRBD1 (5 bases). The V end lost 4 bases, the J end lost 5 bases, and 12 bases lay between the germline ends. Germline values: CDR1 SGHRS, CDR2 YFSETQ. This CDR3 has 14 residues. Written as DNA, the CDR3 is TGCGCCAGCAGCAACCTAGGGGTGAATGAAAAACTGTTTTTT. As protein: CASSNLGVNEKLFF.

The rearrangement uses TRBV11-2 and TRBJ2-3, with 7 positions matching TRBD2. Losses at the gene ends were 5 bases for V and 0 bases for J; bases not matched to a gene: 5. The CDR3 loop spans 15 amino acids. CDR1 is SGHAT, CDR2 FQNNGV, per germline. Here the CDR3 DNA reads TGTGCCAGCAGCCGCGGGACTACTAGCACAGATACGCAGTATTTT. It encodes CASSRGTTSTDTQYF.

The rearrangement uses TRBV6-6 and TRBJ2-1; perhaps TRBD1 as D (5 bases). With 0 bases removed from V and 7 bases from J, the gap between germline ends came to 7 bases. The CDR3 is 13 residues long. Germline assignment: CDR1 MNHNY and CDR2 SVGAGI (reference sequence). Written as DNA, the CDR3 is TGTGCCAGCAGTTACTCGACAGTGAATGAGCAGTTCTTC. This translates into CASSYSTVNEQFF.

The chain has TRBV5-6 and TRBJ2-5; 7 nucleotides line up with TRBD2. The CDR3 runs to 13 residues. V lost 4 bases to trimming and J lost 5 bases; unmatched junction nucleotides: 5. CDR1 and CDR2 from the germline V gene are SGHDT and YYEEEE. The CDR3 DNA reads TGTGCCAGCAGCCTGACTAGCTCGGAGACCCAGTACTTC. The encoded protein is CASSLTSSETQYF.

This clonotype appeared a few times. This chain joins TRBV2 and TRBJ2-1, with unresolved D. Germline CDR1 is SNHLY and CDR2 is FYNNEI. V was shortened by 2 bases and J by 7 bases, with 12 bases between the two germline ends. There are 14 residues in the CDR3. CDR3 protein: CASSERRDVNEQFF. As DNA, the CDR3 is TGTGCCAGCAGTGAAAGAAGAGATGTAAATGAGCAGTTCTTC.

The gene calls are TRBV2 and TRBJ2-7; maybe TRBD2 (6 bases). The CDR3 runs 14 residues. Deletions cut 6 bases from V and 0 bases from J, with 12 bases between. CDR1 SNHLY and CDR2 FYNNEI come from the germline V gene. CDR3 sequence reads: CASSLAISSYEQYF. The DNA for the CDR3 is TGTGCCAGCAGCCTAGCGATAAGCTCCTACGAGCAGTACTTC.

In the case of this clonotype: This clone may be a read error of a much larger clone one base away. The rearrangement uses TRBV29-1 and TRBJ2-6, with no clear D. This CDR3 comprises 13 residues. Germline values: CDR1 SQVTM, CDR2 ANQGSEA. The CDR3, as DNA: TGCAGCGTTGCGATCTCTGTGGCCAACGTCCTGACTTTC. Translation gives CSVAISVANVLTF.

This chain uses TRBV5-1 with TRBJ2-1, with TRBD1 identical over 8 bases. V lost 6 bases and J lost 0; bases outside the gene matches: 8. The length of the CDR3 is 16 residues. Germline values: CDR1 SGHRS, CDR2 YFSETQ. For the CDR3, the DNA is TGCGCCAGCATGCAGGGGGCCTACAGCTCCTACAATGAGCAGTTCTTC. Amino acid sequence: CASMQGAYSSYNEQFF.

The chain is built from TRBV28 and TRBJ2-7, with 8 bases aligning to TRBD1. The CDR3 has 12 residues. V was pared by 10 bases and J by 2 bases, with 4 bases of the junction left unmatched. Germline V CDR1 and CDR2: MDHEN, SYDVKM. CDR3 loop: CATRQGTYEQYF. The DNA for the CDR3 is TGTGCCACACGACAGGGGACCTACGAGCAGTACTTC.

This CDR3 is CASSLIGDDQPQHF. CDR3 nucleotides: TGTGCCAGCAGCTTAATAGGGGACGATCAGCCCCAGCATTTT. The rearrangement links TRBV7-9 to TRBJ1-5; the D gene is possibly TRBD1 (5 bases). In germline, CDR1 is SEHNR, CDR2 FQNEAQ (reference sequence). V dropped 2 bases and J dropped 5 bases, with 10 bases sitting between them. CDR3 length: 14 residues.

This chain joins TRBV7-3 and TRBJ2-7; no definite D call. There are 13 residues in the CDR3. With 4 bases removed from V and 6 bases from J, the gap between germline ends came to 13 bases. Germline V gene lookup returns CDR1 SGHTA and CDR2 FQGTGA. For the CDR3, the DNA is TGTGCCAGCAGCTCATCCCTACTCGGCGAGCAGTACTTC. The encoded protein is CASSSSLLGEQYF.

This clonotype showed up just a few times. This chain joins TRBV4-1 and TRBJ2-3, with D possibly matching TRBD1 (6 bases). The CDR3 totals 13 residues. Germline V gene lookup returns CDR1 MGHRA and CDR2 YSYEKL. The germline V and J ends were trimmed by 3 bases and 11 bases, with 15 bases remaining between them. The DNA for the CDR3 is TGCGCCAGCAGCCAGGGGGCGGAGACAATGCAGTATTTT. Translated, it gives CASSQGAETMQYF.

This clonotype appeared many times. The chain recombines TRBV5-8 with TRBJ1-1, with 7 positions matching TRBD1. V dropped 4 bases and J dropped 5; count of bases not matched to a gene: 8. This CDR3 has 14 residues. Germline values: CDR1 SGHTS, CDR2 YDEGEE. The CDR3 region is CASSLRTGGTEAFF. In DNA form, the CDR3 reads TGTGCCAGCAGCCTCAGGACAGGCGGGACTGAAGCTTTCTTT.

The chain carries TRBV20-1 and TRBJ1-1; tentatively, D is TRBD1 (6 bases). The V end lost 7 bases, the J end lost 7 bases, and 13 bases lay between the germline ends. The CDR3 length is 11 residues. Looked up from germline, CDR1 is DFQATT and CDR2 is SNEGSKA (reference sequence). This CDR3 is CSGWRGGEAFF. CDR3 in DNA: TGCAGTGGGTGGAGGGGGGGTGAAGCTTTCTTT.

This rearrangement joins TRBV7-2 to TRBJ2-1; TRBD2 aligns across 12 bases. Unmatched junction bases numbered 6, after V lost 6 bases and J lost 9 bases. The length of the CDR3 is 14 residues. CDR1 SGHTA and CDR2 FQGNSA come from the germline V gene. The CDR3 bases are TGTGCCAGCAGACAGGGACTAGCGGGCCGTGAGCAGTTCTTC. Amino acids: CASRQGLAGREQFF. The full variable domain, rest sourced from reference TRBV7-2 and TRBJ2-1, is GAGVSQSPSNKVTEKGKDVELRCDPISGHTALYWYRQSLGQGLEFLIYFQGNSAPDKSGLPSDRFSAERTGGSVSTLTIQRTQQEDSAVYLCASRQGLAGREQFFGPGTRLTVL.

There are a few counts of this clonotype. The genes are TRBV5-1 and TRBJ2-1; 12 positions match TRBD2. Germline CDR1 and CDR2: SGHRS and YFSETQ. This CDR3 contains 15 residues. Trimming removed 4 bases from V and 7 bases from J; junction bases left unmatched: 6. CDR3 sequence reads: CASSNLAGGLNEQFF. CDR3 in DNA: TGCGCCAGCAGCAATCTAGCGGGGGGGCTTAATGAGCAGTTCTTC.

This rearrangement joins TRBV20-1 to TRBJ2-7; D perhaps matches TRBD2 (5 bases). The CDR3 contains 14 residues. Germline CDR1 and CDR2: DFQATT and SNEGSKA (reference sequence). The V end was cut by 3 bases, the J end by 1 base, with 13 bases between. The CDR3 DNA is TGCAGTGCTAGTCGCGGGCCGCCTTCCTACGAGCAGTACTTC. It codes for CSASRGPPSYEQYF.

This chain's CDR3 is CASSWGRGPDTQYF. Here the CDR3 DNA reads TGTGCCAGCAGCTGGGGCAGGGGTCCAGATACGCAGTATTTT. V usage is TRBV7-2 and J usage is TRBJ2-3, with a weak D call TRBD1 (6 bases). This CDR3 has 14 residues. Germline CDR1 and CDR2: SGHTA and FQGNSA. V lost 4 bases to trimming and J lost 4 bases, with 12 bases between them.

This clonotype showed up just a few times. V gene TRBV5-1 combines with J gene TRBJ2-1; 7 nucleotides match TRBD2. Germline V gene sequence: CDR1 SGHRS, CDR2 YFSETQ. Germline trimming cut 4 bases from V and 5 bases from J; bases unmatched to any gene: 9. CDR3 length equals 15 residues. The CDR3 DNA sequence: TGCGCCAGCAGCGTTGGTAGCGGGCCAGACAATGAGCAGTTCTTC. Translation: CASSVGSGPDNEQFF.

The V call is TRBV9, the J call TRBJ2-1, with 9 bases lining up with TRBD1. V shed 3 bases, J shed 7 bases, and the junction held 8 bases outside the gene matches. Germline lookup yields CDR1 SGDLS and CDR2 YYNGEE. This CDR3 is built from 15 residues. In nucleotides, the CDR3 is TGTGCCAGCAGCGCCCGGGACAGGGTGGGGAATGAGCAGTTCTTC. Translated, it gives CASSARDRVGNEQFF. Looking up the rest from reference TRBV9 and TRBJ2-1 gives the full variable domain: DSGVTQTPKHLITATGQRVTLRCSPRSGDLSVYWYQQSLDQGLQFLIQYYNGEERAKGNILERFSAQQFPDLHSELNLSSLELGDSALYFCASSARDRVGNEQFFGPGTRLTVL.

This clonotype was seen more than once but under ten times. This chain joins TRBV5-1 and TRBJ1-2, with 8 bases matching TRBD1. V lost 5 bases and J lost 8; bases outside the gene matches: 11. Germline CDR1 reads SGHRS; CDR2 reads YFSETQ. CDR3 length equals 14 residues. CDR3 sequence: CASSPGQGREGYTF. CDR3 DNA sequence: TGCGCCAGCAGTCCAGGACAGGGTCGGGAGGGCTACACCTTC.

This chain connects TRBV2 to TRBJ1-1, with 8 bases identical to TRBD1. J gave up 5 bases and V 6 bases, and 8 bases lay outside the gene matches. The CDR3 totals 14 residues. The germline V gene has CDR1 SNHLY and CDR2 FYNNEI. The CDR3 loop is CASRGDRLRTEAFF. DNA for the CDR3: TGTGCCAGCAGGGGGGACAGGTTACGGACTGAAGCTTTCTTT.

The chain uses TRBV28 and TRBJ1-1, with D possibly TRBD1 on 5 matching bases. V dropped 3 bases and J dropped 1 base, with 9 bases sitting between them. This CDR3 is built from 14 residues. Germline V gives CDR1 MDHEN, CDR2 SYDVKM. As DNA, the CDR3 is TGTGCCAGCAGTTTTTTTCAGGGGAACACTGAAGCTTTCTTT. Translation: CASSFFQGNTEAFF.

This clonotype was found a few times. The chain links TRBV20-1 to TRBJ1-5; the D is unclear. With 1 base removed from V and 8 bases from J, the gap between germline ends came to 12 bases. CDR3 size: 13 residues. Germline CDR1 and CDR2: DFQATT and SNEGSKA (reference sequence). The CDR3 sequence: CSARGGNGEPQHF. DNA for the CDR3: TGCAGTGCTAGAGGCGGCAATGGGGAGCCCCAGCATTTT.

V usage is TRBV20-1 and J usage is TRBJ2-7; 8 nucleotides align to TRBD2. The CDR3 spans 15 residues. Germline lookup yields CDR1 DFQATT and CDR2 SNEGSKA (reference sequence). V shed 6 bases and J 0 bases; nucleotides not matched to a gene: 10. Here the CDR3 reads CSAVGQRGNSYEQYF. In nucleotides, the CDR3 is TGCAGTGCCGTCGGGCAGCGGGGGAACTCCTACGAGCAGTACTTC.

This clonotype has more than one count but fewer than ten. The chain has TRBV7-2 and TRBJ2-7, with D perhaps TRBD2 (6 bases). The CDR3 contains 15 residues. The V and J ends lost 1 base and 2 bases respectively, with 12 bases between them. Germline V lookup: CDR1 SGHTA, CDR2 FQGNSA. DNA for the CDR3: TGTGCCAGCAGCTTAGAGGGACTCTCAACCTACGAGCAGTACTTC. The encoded protein is CASSLEGLSTYEQYF.

This sequence joins TRBV4-2 and TRBJ1-4; 9 bases line up with TRBD1. V lost 3 bases, J lost 7 bases, and 6 bases stayed unmatched. The germline V gene encodes CDR1 LGHNA and CDR2 YNFKEQ. CDR3 length: 15 residues. The CDR3 region is CASSQRQGGGEKLFF. DNA for the CDR3: TGTGCCAGCAGCCAGCGACAGGGGGGGGGTGAAAAACTGTTTTTT.

As concerns this clonotype: This likely comes from a read error, as the CDR3 has no conserved phenylalanine or tryptophan at its end. The DNA is omitted, as the CDR3 cannot be located on it reliably, and the CDR3 follows TCRdb's listing. This chain's CDR3 is CASSLVGTGVLP. The rearrangement links TRBV7-2 to TRBJ2-1; TRBD1 is the table's D call and was not checked against the DNA. The CDR3 contains 12 residues when both ends are counted. Per germline, CDR1 SGHTA and CDR2 FQGNSA.

A few counts support this clonotype. The V gene is TRBV2, the J gene TRBJ2-6, with D unclear. Germline CDR1 SNHLY, CDR2 FYNNEI. V lost 6 bases to trimming and J lost 1 base, with 10 bases between them. The CDR3 runs 15 residues. CDR3 amino acids: CASSKAGSGANVLTF. CDR3 sequence (DNA): TGTGCCAGCAGCAAAGCCGGGTCTGGGGCCAACGTCCTGACTTTC.